These T cell receptor beta chains were read from a single sample in a study of read filtering for tumor transcriptome and immune sequencing. TCRdb used MiXCR to reprocess the reads, holding one entry per CDR3 protein. The sample shows about 130,000 distinct CDR3 sequences, roughly 13% of them seen only once. The sequenced sample consisted of a population of CD138-negative cells sorted from bone marrow. These receptor sequences come from a donor aged 40 or older with multiple myeloma. The CDR3 runs from the conserved cysteine through the conserved F or W. The order of the fields is V gene, D gene, J gene, clone size, CDR3 DNA, CDR3 protein. The D gene is left open where the match is weak. The size of a clone is reported for some rows only, either as once, few or many, or as a class for expanded clones.

TRBV7-9	TRBD2	TRBJ2-5	many	TGTGCCAGCAGAGAACTAGCGGAGGAGACCCAGTACTTC	CASRELAEETQYF
TRBV5-1	NA	TRBJ2-3	few	TGCGCCAGCAGCTTGGAACGGACCACAGATACGCAGTATTTT	CASSLERTTDTQYF
TRBV15	NA	TRBJ2-5	NA	TGTGCCACCAGCAGAGATGCCGTGGAGACCCAGTACTTC	CATSRDAVETQYF
TRBV10-3	NA	TRBJ1-1	many	TGTGCCATCAGTGAATGGGGGCAGTCAACCATGAACACTGAAGCTTTCTTT	CAISEWGQSTMNTEAFF
TRBV5-4	TRBD2	TRBJ2-3	many	TGTGCCAGCAGCTTGCGTACTAGCGGGTTGGTAGATACGCAGTATTTT	CASSLRTSGLVDTQYF
TRBV29-1	TRBD1	TRBJ2-5	few	TGCAGCACTACAGGGGGCGTAGAACAAGAGACCCAGTACTTC	CSTTGGVEQETQYF
TRBV4-1	TRBD2	TRBJ2-3	NA	TGCGCCAGCAGCCCCACCTTAGCGGGAGCGGGCGCAGATACGCAGTATTTT	CASSPTLAGAGADTQYF
TRBV15	NA	TRBJ1-3	few	TGTGCCACCAGCAGGTTCGGACTCCGCTCTGGAAACACCATATATTTT	CATSRFGLRSGNTIYF
TRBV6-2/TRBV6-3	TRBD2	TRBJ2-7	many	TGTGCCTCCCGGGAGGTAGACGAGCAGTACTTC	CASREVDEQYF
TRBV7-9	NA	TRBJ2-2	many	TGTGCCAGCTCCCTTACGAGCCCCACCGGGGAGCTGTTTTTT	CASSLTSPTGELFF
TRBV6-5	NA	TRBJ1-4	many	TGTGCCAGCAGTTACAGGCAGCTTGCAACTAATGAAAAACTGTTTTTT	CASSYRQLATNEKLFF
TRBV30	NA	TRBJ2-7	NA	TGTGCCTGGAGTGTAATCGTGTGGCGCGAGCAGTACTTC	CAWSVIVWREQYF
TRBV2	NA	TRBJ1-5	many	TGTGCCAGCAGTGAAGAGAAACTCATGCCCCAGCATTTT	CASSEEKLMPQHF
TRBV10-3	NA	TRBJ2-7	many	TGTGCCATCAGTGAGTCTGGGCGAAACTACGAGCAGTACTTC	CAISESGRNYEQYF
TRBV20-1	NA	TRBJ2-1	NA	TGCAGTGCTCTGGGGTATGAGCAGTTCTTC	CSALGYEQFF
TRBV5-4	NA	TRBJ2-7	many	TGTGCCAGCAGCTTAGGCGGGAAGTACGAGCAGTACTTC	CASSLGGKYEQYF
TRBV20-1	TRBD2	TRBJ2-3	many	TGCAGTGCTAGAGAACTAGCGGGAGCGGCAGATACGCAGTATTTT	CSARELAGAADTQYF
TRBV7-9	TRBD1	TRBJ2-3	many	TGTGCCAGCAGCTCTCTGGACAGGGGAGATACAGATACGCAGTATTTT	CASSSLDRGDTDTQYF
TRBV30	TRBD1	TRBJ2-2	NA	TGTGCCTGGAAAGGACAGGGTTGGACCGGGGAGCTGTTTTTT	CAWKGQGWTGELFF
TRBV30	TRBD2	TRBJ2-1	many	TGTGCCTGGAGTGTAATGGGGGGAGGGCCGCACAATGAGCAGTTCTTC	CAWSVMGGGPHNEQFF
TRBV2	TRBD1	TRBJ2-3	many	TGTGCCAGCAGGGACAGGGTCAGCGCAGATACGCAGTATTTT	CASRDRVSADTQYF
TRBV30	TRBD2	TRBJ2-1	many	TGTGCCTGGAGTCTTATTGGACTAGCGGGAGACAATGAGCAGTTCTTC	CAWSLIGLAGDNEQFF
TRBV24-1	TRBD1	TRBJ2-1	NA	TGTGCCACCAGTGATTCCGCCCCGGGACAGACCTTCAATGAGCAGTTCTTC	CATSDSAPGQTFNEQFF
TRBV12-3/TRBV12-4	TRBD2	TRBJ2-1	few	TGTGCCAGCAGGACTAGCTTGTACAATGAGCAGTTCTTC	CASRTSLYNEQFF
TRBV20-1	NA	TRBJ2-1	many	TGCAGTGCTCGGACAGTATATGAGCAGTTCTTC	CSARTVYEQFF
TRBV6-6	TRBD2	TRBJ2-5	many	TGTGCCAGCAGTTACTCGAGAGGGGAGGGACAGACCCAGTACTTC	CASSYSRGEGQTQYF
TRBV20-1	TRBD1	TRBJ2-2	many	TGCAGTGCTCACTCCGGGACAGGGATATCCGGGGAGCTGTTTTTT	CSAHSGTGISGELFF
TRBV7-2	NA	TRBJ2-3	many	TGTGCCAGCAGCCCCGCCCTTCCACCAGATACGCAGTATTTT	CASSPALPPDTQYF
TRBV7-7	TRBD2	TRBJ2-1	many	TGTGCCAGCAGCTTAGGGTCTAGCGGCCCCTACAATGAGCAGTTCTTC	CASSLGSSGPYNEQFF
TRBV3-1	NA	TRBJ2-7	NA	TGTGCCAGCAGCCAATCGGGGGAGTTATCGTACGAGCAGTACTTC	CASSQSGELSYEQYF
TRBV11-3	NA	TRBJ2-2	NA	NA	CASSFGQGNTGERFF
TRBV20-1	NA	TRBJ1-2	many	TGCAGTGCTAGAGCCCCACAGGGTAGACCCCCATATGGCTACACCTTC	CSARAPQGRPPYGYTF
TRBV10-3	NA	TRBJ1-3	once	TGTGCCATCAGTGAGCGCAAGAGCTCTGGAAACGCCATATATTTT	CAISERKSSGNAIYF
TRBV7-2	NA	TRBJ1-1	many	TGTGCCAGCAGCTTTTCGGGGGGGCACACTGAAGCTTTCTTT	CASSFSGGHTEAFF
TRBV4-3	TRBD2	TRBJ2-3	many	TGTGCCAGCAGCCAAGAAGGGACTAGTACAGATACGCAGTATTTT	CASSQEGTSTDTQYF
TRBV7-3	TRBD2	TRBJ2-1	many	TGTGCCAGCAGCCCAAGACCTAGCGGGAGATATAATGAGCAGTTCTTC	CASSPRPSGRYNEQFF
TRBV19	TRBD1	TRBJ1-2	NA	TGTGCCAGTAGTTTTCGACAGGGGGAAGACTATGGCTACACCTTC	CASSFRQGEDYGYTF
TRBV5-1	TRBD2	TRBJ2-3	NA	TGCGCCAGCAGCTTGACGTCGGGAGGAAGAACAGATACGCAGTATTTT	CASSLTSGGRTDTQYF
TRBV7-9	TRBD1	TRBJ1-1	many	TGTGCCAGCAGCGGAGACAGGGGGGTCAGCACTGAAGCTTTCTTT	CASSGDRGVSTEAFF
TRBV12-5	NA	TRBJ2-3	many	TGTGCTAGTGGTTCAACGGGACGAGATACGCAGTATTTT	CASGSTGRDTQYF
TRBV7-3	NA	TRBJ2-5	many	TGTGCCAGCAGCCCGTTCGGACAGAAAGAGACCCAGTACTTC	CASSPFGQKETQYF
TRBV6-5	NA	TRBJ2-7	many	TGTGCCAGCAGAGGGACAAGGACAGTCTACGAGCAGTACTTC	CASRGTRTVYEQYF
TRBV11-3	NA	TRBJ1-5	many	TGTGCCAGCAGACTTAGGCAGGACAATCAGCCCCAGCATTTT	CASRLRQDNQPQHF
TRBV7-9	NA	TRBJ1-1	NA	TGTGCCAGCAGCTCCGTTCTGACAGAGATGAACACTGAAGCTTCCTTT	CASSSVLTEMNTEASF
TRBV3-1	NA	TRBJ2-6	many	TGTGCCAGCAGGGGGGAGTGGGATAGTTCTGGGGCCAACGTCCTGACTTTC	CASRGEWDSSGANVLTF
TRBV20-1	TRBD2	TRBJ2-1	many	TGCAGTGCTAGTGGGGGGACTAGCGGGTTGACCTACAATGAGCAGTTCTTC	CSASGGTSGLTYNEQFF
TRBV29-1	TRBD2	TRBJ2-3	few	TGCAGCGTTGAAGATCTTGGGCTAGCGGGAGCAGATACGCAGTATTTT	CSVEDLGLAGADTQYF
TRBV5-5	TRBD2	TRBJ2-1	NA	TGTGCCAGCAGCCTCGGACTAGTTAACTACAATGAGCAGTTCTTC	CASSLGLVNYNEQFF
TRBV12-3/TRBV12-4	NA	TRBJ1-5	many	TGTGCCAGCATCCGGGCAGGGGACTTCCGCAATCAGCCCCAGCATTTT	CASIRAGDFRNQPQHF
TRBV6-2/TRBV6-3	NA	TRBJ2-1	many	TGTGCCACCGCGACGGCATTTGAGCAGTTCTTC	CATATAFEQFF
TRBV7-9	NA	TRBJ2-7	many	TGTGCCAGCAGCTTCCCCGTGGGCACCGAGCAGTACTTC	CASSFPVGTEQYF
TRBV7-9	NA	TRBJ1-2	many	TGTGCCAGCAGCTTAACAGGGATACCCAACTATGGCTACACCTTC	CASSLTGIPNYGYTF
TRBV27	NA	TRBJ2-1	many	TGTGCCAGCAGTTTACGGACGGGCCCAGCCTACAATGAGCAGTTCTTC	CASSLRTGPAYNEQFF
TRBV4-1	NA	TRBJ1-1	many	TGCGCCAGCAGCCAGGGACCGGGACTCCTAAGGGCTGAAGCTTTCTTT	CASSQGPGLLRAEAFF
TRBV29-1	NA	TRBJ2-3	many	TGCAGCGTTGTAGTTTCGGGCTATTCTACTTGGGGTACGCAGTATTTT	CSVVVSGYSTWGTQYF
TRBV7-9	TRBD2	TRBJ2-7	many	TGTGCCAGCAGCCCGCAGGGCGGGGGCTCCTACGAGCAGTACTTC	CASSPQGGGSYEQYF
TRBV7-9	TRBD2	TRBJ2-1	many	TGTGCCAGCAGCTTAGCGACTAGCGGGAGGTCGATCCGCTCCTACAATGAGCAGTTCTTC	CASSLATSGRSIRSYNEQFF